This entry lists 22 T cell receptor beta chains sequenced from one sample in a study of Graves' ophthalmopathy and Graves' hyperthyroidism. TCR beta CDR3 amplification used RNA transcripts. An opening RT-PCR round employed HTBI primers and preceded a second-round multiplex PCR. TCRdb re-analysed the multiplex PCR reads in MiXCR, keeping a single row per CDR3 protein. The data show approximately 700,000 distinct CDR3 sequences, around 40% seen once. What was sequenced was peripheral blood. All receptors come from an adult man with Graves' ophthalmopathy.

This chain uses TRBV10-3 with TRBJ2-7; 7 bases line up with TRBD2. Germline values: CDR1 ENHRY, CDR2 SYGVKD. This CDR3 is 14 amino acids long. V dropped 5 bases and J dropped 5; count of bases not matched to a gene: 9. CDR3 sequence reads: CAISSGGSSNEQYF. CDR3 coding DNA: TGTGCCATCAGTTCGGGCGGGAGCTCTAACGAGCAGTACTTC.

A few counts support this clonotype. The chain joins TRBV20-1 to TRBJ2-7; a possible D gene is TRBD1 (5 bases). With 4 bases removed from V and 3 bases from J, the gap between germline ends came to 13 bases. Germline values: CDR1 DFQATT, CDR2 SNEGSKA (reference sequence). The CDR3 spans 13 residues. This CDR3 reads CSAKGLRDYEQYF. Written as DNA, the CDR3 is TGCAGTGCTAAGGGGCTTAGGGACTACGAGCAGTACTTC.

The CDR3: CASSYLPGPHNSPLHF. In DNA form, the CDR3 reads TGTGCCAGCAGTTACTTACCGGGACCCCATAATTCACCCCTCCACTTT. V and J are TRBV2 and TRBJ1-6; tentative D call: TRBD1 (5 bases). Germline loops: CDR1 SNHLY, CDR2 FYNNEI. Trimming shortened V by 5 bases and J by 5 bases, and 16 bases separated the two germline ends. The CDR3 has 16 residues.

The V gene is TRBV10-3, the J gene TRBJ2-5, with TRBD1 matching 7 bases. This CDR3 is 16 amino acids long. Per germline, CDR1 ENHRY and CDR2 SYGVKD. V gave up 10 bases and J gave up 4 bases; unmatched junction bases: 18. In nucleotides, the CDR3 is TGTGCCAGCACCAGGAACAGGGGCACGGGGACAGAGACCCAGTACTTC. Translating it yields CASTRNRGTGTETQYF.

In its sample, this clonotype was seen many times. This chain joins TRBV9 and TRBJ2-5, with 8 positions matching TRBD1. The length of the CDR3 is 13 residues. With V trimmed by 2 bases and J by 5 bases, 2 bases remained unmatched. CDR1 is SGDLS, CDR2 YYNGEE, per germline. CDR3 region: CASSVGTGETQYF. The CDR3 DNA is TGTGCCAGCAGCGTCGGGACAGGCGAGACCCAGTACTTC.

This clonotype was detected only a few times. The chain joins TRBV10-3 to TRBJ2-5; 11 bases map to TRBD1. J was trimmed by 1 base and V by 4 bases; bases with no gene match: 2. Per germline, CDR1 ENHRY and CDR2 SYGVKD. There are 15 residues in the CDR3. The CDR3 DNA sequence: TGTGCCATCAGTGGGACAGGGGGCGGCCAAGAGACCCAGTACTTC. Amino acid sequence: CAISGTGGGQETQYF.

This clonotype was picked up one time. The gene calls are TRBV27 and TRBJ1-1; 7 positions match TRBD1. The CDR3 runs 18 residues. Trimming removed 5 bases from V and 1 base from J; junction bases left unmatched: 16. Looked up from germline, CDR1 is MNHEY and CDR2 is SMNVEV (reference sequence). The CDR3 DNA follows: TGTGCCAGCAGTAAAACTCTCATCACAGGGGTGGGGAACACTGAAGCTTTCTTT. Amino acid sequence: CASSKTLITGVGNTEAFF.

The CDR3 reads CASSLSPAVAYYGYTF. The DNA of the CDR3 is TGTGCCAGCAGCTTGTCCCCGGCGGTTGCCTACTATGGCTACACCTTC. The genes are TRBV25-1 and TRBJ1-2; D remains unclear. The germline V gene has CDR1 MGHDK and CDR2 SYGVNS. The CDR3 length is 16 residues. Trimming shortened V by 6 bases and J by 3 bases, and 20 bases separated the two germline ends.

The table lists this clonotype with a count of one. The gene calls are TRBV20-1 and TRBJ2-2; TRBD2 aligns across 8 bases. Germline values: CDR1 DFQATT, CDR2 SNEGSKA (reference sequence). Trimming took 2 bases from V and 2 from J; bases not matched to a gene: 4. CDR3 length: 15 residues. The CDR3 sequence is CSARNSGANTGELFF. CDR3 coding DNA: TGCAGTGCTAGAAATAGCGGGGCTAACACCGGGGAGCTGTTTTTT.

The gene calls are TRBV29-1 and TRBJ1-5, with 8 bases lining up with TRBD1. Germline V gene sequence: CDR1 SQVTM, CDR2 ANQGSEA. Trimming at V came to 2 bases and at J to 14 bases, leaving 14 bases not matched to a gene. This CDR3 contains 14 residues. CDR3 in amino acids: CSVERSDRGEYEHF. CDR3 DNA: TGCAGCGTTGAAAGGAGTGACAGGGGCGAATACGAGCATTTT.

This rearrangement joins TRBV7-2 to TRBJ2-7, with TRBD2 as a possible D gene (5 bases). The CDR3 is made up of 15 amino acids. Between the trimmed V and J ends, which lost 6 bases and 1 base, there was a span of 16 bases. Germline CDR1 SGHTA, CDR2 FQGNSA. This CDR3 reads CASSLTRGRSYEQYF. The CDR3 coding sequence is TGTGCCAGCAGTTTGACCCGGGGTCGGTCCTACGAGCAGTACTTC.

This chain connects TRBV5-5 to TRBJ2-5, with D maybe TRBD2 (5 bases). This CDR3 has 16 amino acids. Trimming shortened V by 4 bases and J by 5 bases, and 21 bases separated the two germline ends. Germline CDR1 and CDR2: SGHKS and YYEKEE (reference sequence). The CDR3 DNA reads as TGTGCCAGCAGCCAAGAACGGGGTCAACACCCCGAGACCCAGTACTTC. Translating it yields CASSQERGQHPETQYF.

Of note for this clonotype: One end of the junction is discordant with germline, which a read error may explain. The chain joins TRBV24-1 to TRBJ1-5; 7 bases are shared with TRBD1. Looked up from germline, CDR1 is KGHDR and CDR2 is SFDVKD. This CDR3 is 15 amino acids long. CDR3 nucleotides: TGTGCCAGCAGTTACCTGGGACAGCGCAATCAGCCCCAGCATTTT. This translates into CASSYLGQRNQPQHF.

This clonotype was picked up a small number of times. The chain recombines TRBV4-3 with TRBJ1-6; D is undetermined. V shed 1 base and J shed 6 bases, with 7 bases lying between them. This CDR3 region has 14 residues. Germline V gene sequence: CDR1 LGHNA, CDR2 YSLEER. In DNA, the CDR3 is TGCGCCAGCAGCCAAGTACAGAGTAATTCACCCCTCCACTTT. Encoded protein: CASSQVQSNSPLHF.

This clonotype was detected many times. V and J are TRBV24-1 and TRBJ1-3; 9 bases match TRBD1. The V and J ends lost 4 bases and 2 bases, in that order; junction bases with no gene match: 5. Per the germline V gene, CDR1 is KGHDR and CDR2 is SFDVKD. This CDR3 is 16 amino acids long. The CDR3 DNA sequence: TGTGCCACCAGTGACTCTCGACAGGGGGCTGGAAACACCATATATTTT. This encodes CATSDSRQGAGNTIYF.

A remark on this clonotype: The junction does not match germline at one end; this may be a read error. The chain employs TRBV10-3 and TRBJ2-7; D gene uncertain. This CDR3 spans 14 amino acids. The V gene's germline CDR1 is ENHRY and CDR2 SYGVKD. The CDR3 DNA is TGTGCCAGCAGTGTAAGCACACTCTCCTACGAGCAGTACTTC. The encoded protein is CASSVSTLSYEQYF.

In this sample, this clonotype turned up many times. The chain employs TRBV29-1 and TRBJ1-1; 11 bases map to TRBD1. CDR1 is SQVTM and CDR2 is ANQGSEA in the germline V gene. Trimming removed 4 bases from V and 1 base from J; junction bases left unmatched: 11. This CDR3 is 17 amino acids long. CDR3 nucleotides: TGCAGCGTTGCCCGAGGGACAGGGGGGGTTTCGAACACTGAAGCTTTCTTT. This gives the protein CSVARGTGGVSNTEAFF.

This clonotype was detected a few times. The chain combines TRBV20-1 with TRBJ2-2, with D hard to call. Germline V CDR1 and CDR2: DFQATT, SNEGSKA (reference sequence). This CDR3 comprises 11 residues. V lost 5 bases, J lost 7 bases, and 8 bases lay in between. CDR3 DNA: TGCAGTGCTCCTAGAGGCGGGGAGCTGTTTTTT. Translating gives CSAPRGGELFF.

A few counts support this clonotype. V and J are TRBV7-9 and TRBJ1-6; D is uncertain. This CDR3 has 14 amino acids. Germline V CDR1 and CDR2: SEHNR, FQNEAQ (reference sequence). V gave up 6 bases and J gave up 9 bases, with 15 bases separating them. The CDR3 protein is CASSPPRLGSPLHF. As DNA, the CDR3 is TGTGCCAGCAGTCCACCCCGGCTCGGTTCACCCCTCCACTTT.

The chain employs TRBV12-3 or TRBV12-4 and TRBJ2-7; 10 nucleotides line up with TRBD1. This CDR3 has 15 amino acids. V lost 4 bases and J lost 2; bases outside the gene matches: 5. This CDR3 is CASSSRQGATYEQYF. The DNA for the CDR3 is TGTGCCAGCAGTTCAAGACAGGGGGCAACCTACGAGCAGTACTTC.

Many counts were recorded for this clonotype. V is TRBV20-1 and J is TRBJ1-1; D possibly corresponds to TRBD1 (5 bases). The ends were cut back, 6 bases at V and 6 bases at J, with 17 bases in the middle. The CDR3 extends over 13 amino acids. Germline CDR1 and CDR2: DFQATT and SNEGSKA (reference sequence). The CDR3 loop is CSAGDRPGPEAFF. The CDR3 nucleotides read TGCAGTGCAGGGGACCGACCTGGCCCTGAAGCTTTCTTT.

This clonotype was seen only a few times. The chain has TRBV6-5 and TRBJ1-5; D uncertain. The CDR3 sequence is 13 residues long. Germline CDR1 and CDR2: MNHEY and SVGAGI. V was shortened by 6 bases and J by 8 bases, with 14 bases between the two germline ends. This CDR3 reads CASRRTAREPQHF. CDR3 DNA: TGTGCCAGCAGGCGAACAGCAAGGGAGCCCCAGCATTTT.